This T cell receptor beta chain was captured in a study of shared clonotypes between healthy human individuals. Study-wide background: Serving as donors were a couple of women and a few men, whose ages spanned 18 to 49. General study results and limits: Generally, naive subsets came out with larger estimated richness than memory subsets.

Details on this clone: Its antigen is unidentified.

Germline V CDR1 and CDR2: SGDLS, YYNGEE. V was trimmed by 4 bases and J by 9 bases, leaving 14 bases between them. The CDR3 has 13 residues. As defined, naive CD8 cells were CD45RO-negative and positively selected for CCR7, with terminally differentiated effector memory CD45RA+ cells excluded. Donors were healthy HIV-negative adults without recently reported acute infections or vaccinations. Clones were read by immunoSEQ multiplex PCR, and TCRdb kept only the in-frame ones, dropping some. This table has about 2 million clones, about 95% appearing once. Sequenced material: naive CD8+ T cells sorted from blood. V and J are TRBV9 and TRBJ2-1; possible D gene TRBD2, 5 bases. This receptor was identified in a man aged 18 to 29 in good health. CDR3 bases: TGTGCCAGCAGCCCCGGGGTGTATGGTGAGCAGTTCTTC. Translating gives CASSPGVYGEQFF. Supplemented by reference TRBV9 and TRBJ2-1, the full variable domain reads DSGVTQTPKHLITATGQRVTLRCSPRSGDLSVYWYQQSLDQGLQFLIQYYNGEERAKGNILERFSAQQFPDLHSELNLSSLELGDSALYFCASSPGVYGEQFFGPGTRLTVL.